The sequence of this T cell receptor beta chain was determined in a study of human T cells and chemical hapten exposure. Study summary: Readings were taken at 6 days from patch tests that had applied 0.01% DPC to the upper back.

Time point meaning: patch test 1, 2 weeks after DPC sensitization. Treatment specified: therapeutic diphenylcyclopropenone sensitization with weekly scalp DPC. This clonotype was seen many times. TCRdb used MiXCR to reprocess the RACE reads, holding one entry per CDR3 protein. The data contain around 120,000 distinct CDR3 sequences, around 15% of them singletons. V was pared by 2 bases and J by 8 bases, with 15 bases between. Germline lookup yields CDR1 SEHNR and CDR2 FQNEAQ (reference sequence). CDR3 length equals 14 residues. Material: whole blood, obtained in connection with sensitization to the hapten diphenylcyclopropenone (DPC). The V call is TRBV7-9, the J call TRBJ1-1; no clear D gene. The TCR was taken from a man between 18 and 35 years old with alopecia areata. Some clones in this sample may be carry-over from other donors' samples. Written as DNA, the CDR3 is TGTGCCAGCAGCTTAATTCCCCGACATGCCGAAGCTTTCTTT. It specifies CASSLIPRHAEAFF.